The 23 T cell receptor beta chains below come from one sample, sequenced in a study of cytomegalovirus exposure and HLA in healthy donors. PCR was performed using 60 Vbeta and 13 Jbeta primers. Sequencing was performed with immunoSEQ multiplex PCR; in TCRdb, only in-frame clones are kept and a portion is missing. The sample lists roughly 170,000 clones; 80% to 90% were seen once. Sequenced sample: PBMCs. These receptors came from a girl aged 2-10 years in good health and CMV-seropositive.

The rearrangement uses TRBV7-3 and TRBJ1-2; 7 nucleotides align to TRBD1. The V gene's germline CDR1 is SGHTA and CDR2 FQGTGA. This CDR3 spans 14 amino acids. V lost 5 bases and J lost 6; bases outside the gene matches: 9. This chain's CDR3 is CASSPTGTQDGYTF. The CDR3 DNA is TGTGCCAGCAGCCCGACAGGGACCCAAGATGGCTACACCTTC. The full variable domain, in which reference TRBV7-3 and TRBJ1-2 provide the parts outside the CDR3, is GAGVSQTPSNKVTEKGKYVELRCDPISGHTALYWYRQSLGQGPEFLIYFQGTGAADDSGLPNDRFFAVRPEGSVSTLKIQRTERGDSAVYLCASSPTGTQDGYTFGSGTRLTVV.

The chain recombines TRBV5-4 with TRBJ1-4, with TRBD1 matching 10 bases. V dropped 4 bases and J dropped 7; count of bases not matched to a gene: 7. In germline, CDR1 is SGHNT, CDR2 YYREEE (reference sequence). This CDR3 is 15 amino acids long. CDR3: CASSLGQGVGEKLFF. Written as DNA, the CDR3 is TGTGCCAGCAGCCTTGGACAGGGGGTTGGTGAAAAACTGTTTTTT.

The J gene is TRBJ1-1, the V gene TRBV28, with D tentatively TRBD1 (5 bases). The V end was cut by 5 bases, the J end by 11 bases, with 21 bases between. The CDR3 contains 14 residues. CDR1 and CDR2 (germline): MDHEN, SYDVKM. The CDR3 reads CASSRGGPISWAFF. The CDR3 coding sequence is TGTGCCAGCAGTCGGGGGGGACCGATATCCTGGGCTTTCTTT.

This clone showed up just a few times. The chain is built from TRBV6-1 and TRBJ1-2; TRBD1 aligns across 9 bases. CDR1 is MNHNS and CDR2 is SASEGT in the germline V gene. The J segment lost 6 bases and the V segment lost 4 bases, leaving 12 bases of the junction unmatched. The CDR3 length is 16 residues. The CDR3 here is CASSALWGQGSHGYTF. CDR3 sequence (DNA): TGTGCCAGCAGTGCCTTATGGGGACAGGGCTCGCATGGCTACACCTTC.

In regard to this clone: One junction end disagrees with the germline gene, perhaps due to a read error. V usage is TRBV5-8 and J usage is TRBJ1-2; the D is unclear. CDR1 and CDR2 (germline): SGHTS, YDEGEE. This CDR3 spans 15 amino acids. The CDR3 spells CASSGLGFDDYGYPF. The CDR3 nucleotides are TGTGCCAGCAGCGGGTTGGGGTTTGATGACTATGGCTACCCCTTC.

The chain joins TRBV28 to TRBJ2-1, with 7 bases matching TRBD2. The germline gives CDR1 MDHEN, CDR2 SYDVKM. CDR3 length: 18 residues. The junction had 16 bases not matched to a gene; V was cut back by 1 base and J by 7 bases. DNA for the CDR3: TGTGCCAGCAGTTTATATCGGGGGGAGGGACGCCATAAAAATGAGCAGTTCTTC. It specifies CASSLYRGEGRHKNEQFF.

Here the CDR3 DNA reads TGCGCCAGCAGCCAAGAAATAGCGGGGAACTCCCCCAAAAACATTCAGTACTTC. It yields the protein CASSQEIAGNSPKNIQYF. This sequence joins TRBV4-1 and TRBJ2-4; 8 bases fit TRBD2. Germline V gene data show CDR1 as MGHRA and CDR2 as YSYEKL. V shed 0 bases, J shed 2 bases, and the junction held 9 bases outside the gene matches. The CDR3 is made up of 18 amino acids.

This clone came up once. The CDR3: CASSQETSGGGHEQFF. CDR3 DNA sequence: TGCGCCAGCAGCCAAGAAACTAGCGGGGGTGGGCATGAGCAGTTCTTC. This sequence joins TRBV4-1 and TRBJ2-1, with TRBD2 identical over 11 bases. From germline, CDR1 is MGHRA and CDR2 YSYEKL. This CDR3 region has 16 residues. J lost 8 bases, V lost 0 bases, and 6 bases had no gene match.

The chain joins TRBV5-1 to TRBJ2-2; TRBD1 matches 8 bases. The J segment lost 1 base and the V segment lost 4 bases, leaving 9 bases of the junction unmatched. Germline V gives CDR1 SGHRS, CDR2 YFSETQ. This CDR3 region has 17 residues. CDR3 region: CASSILTTGGNTGELFF. CDR3 bases: TGCGCCAGCAGCATCCTCACAACAGGGGGGAACACCGGGGAGCTGTTTTTT.

The V and J genes are TRBV15 and TRBJ1-2; possibly TRBD1 for D (6 bases). Trimming left V 3 bases short and J 7 bases short, with 12 bases between. CDR3 length: 13 residues. CDR1 and CDR2 (germline): LNHNV, YYDKDF (reference sequence). CDR3 loop: CATSSTGMSGYTF. In DNA, the CDR3 is TGTGCCACCAGCAGTACAGGGATGAGTGGCTACACCTTC.

V gene TRBV5-1 combines with J gene TRBJ2-1, with 7 nucleotides matching TRBD2. V shed 3 bases, J shed 5 bases, and the junction held 8 bases outside the gene matches. The CDR3 totals 15 residues. Looked up from germline, CDR1 is SGHRS and CDR2 is YFSETQ. CDR3 in DNA: TGCGCCAGCAGCTGGGCTGGGAGCGGGGACAATGAGCAGTTCTTC. It is translated as CASSWAGSGDNEQFF. The whole variable domain, filled in from reference TRBV5-1 and TRBJ2-1, reads KAGVTQTPRYLIKTRGQQVTLSCSPISGHRSVSWYQQTPGQGLQFLFEYFSETQRNKGNFPGRFSGRQFSNSRSEMNVSTLELGDSALYLCASSWAGSGDNEQFFGPGTRLTVL.

The sample holds a few counts of this clone. V is TRBV19 and J is TRBJ2-3; D is possibly TRBD2 (5 bases). The CDR3 length is 15 residues. V was cut by 0 bases and J by 7 bases, with 14 bases left in between. From germline, CDR1 is LNHDA and CDR2 SQIVND (reference sequence). The CDR3 nucleotides read TGTGCCAGTAGTATAGAAATAGGGAGTGGGTATACGCAGTATTTT. Protein product: CASSIEIGSGYTQYF. Filled out from reference TRBV19 and TRBJ2-3, the complete variable domain reads DGGITQSPKYLFRKEGQNVTLSCEQNLNHDAMYWYRQDPGQGLRLIYYSQIVNDFQKGDIAEGYSVSREKKESFPLTVTSAQKNPTAFYLCASSIEIGSGYTQYFGPGTRLTVL.

The chain has TRBV4-1 and TRBJ1-5, with 9 bases aligning to TRBD1. The germline V gene has CDR1 MGHRA and CDR2 YSYEKL. The CDR3 totals 16 residues. Unmatched junction bases numbered 9, after V lost 5 bases and J lost 4 bases. The CDR3, as DNA: TGCGCCAGCAGCAATACAGGGGGCTCCCTTAATCAGCCCCAGCATTTT. This encodes CASSNTGGSLNQPQHF.

J is TRBJ2-3 and V is TRBV28, with 11 bases identical to TRBD2. Germline V lookup: CDR1 MDHEN, CDR2 SYDVKM. The junction had 6 bases not matched to a gene; V was cut back by 3 bases and J by 4 bases. The CDR3 loop spans 16 amino acids. CDR3: CASSLVAGGGADTQYF. The CDR3 nucleotides are TGTGCCAGCAGTTTGGTAGCGGGAGGGGGGGCAGATACGCAGTATTTT.

The rearrangement uses TRBV20-1 and TRBJ2-1, with D perhaps matching TRBD2 (5 bases). The germline gives CDR1 DFQATT, CDR2 SNEGSKA (reference sequence). The CDR3 has 11 amino acids. The V and J ends lost 0 bases and 15 bases respectively, with 12 bases between them. CDR3 sequence reads: CSAREGRDPFF. In DNA form, the CDR3 reads TGCAGTGCTAGAGAAGGGAGAGACCCGTTCTTC.

This clone was seen just once. V usage is TRBV19 and J usage is TRBJ2-1; maybe TRBD2 (6 bases). Trimming shortened V by 6 bases and J by 3 bases, and 24 bases separated the two germline ends. This CDR3 contains 18 residues. The germline V gene encodes CDR1 LNHDA and CDR2 SQIVND (reference sequence). CDR3 in amino acids: CASSPRGDSGRFYNEQFF. The CDR3 DNA reads as TGTGCCAGTAGCCCCCGCGGGGACTCCGGAAGGTTCTACAATGAGCAGTTCTTC.

The V call is TRBV2, the J call TRBJ2-3; 13 nucleotides line up with TRBD2. The germline V gene encodes CDR1 SNHLY and CDR2 FYNNEI. The CDR3 covers 18 residues. Trimming at V came to 3 bases and at J to 0 bases, leaving 6 bases not matched to a gene. The CDR3 protein is CASSDLLAGGQSTDTQYF. For the CDR3, the DNA is TGTGCCAGCAGTGACCTACTAGCGGGGGGGCAGAGCACAGATACGCAGTATTTT.

CDR3 sequence (DNA): TGTGCCAGTAGTTCACCTCGACAGACCGAAGCTTTCTTT. Translation: CASSSPRQTEAFF. The chain links TRBV19 to TRBJ1-1; a weak D match, TRBD1 (5 bases). The V end lost 5 bases, the J end lost 8 bases, and 15 bases lay between the germline ends. From germline, CDR1 is LNHDA and CDR2 SQIVND (reference sequence). This CDR3 comprises 13 residues.

The V gene is TRBV28, the J gene TRBJ2-7; 8 bases align to TRBD1. Germline CDR1 MDHEN, CDR2 SYDVKM. V gave up 5 bases and J gave up 3 bases; unmatched junction bases: 9. The CDR3 runs to 15 residues. The CDR3 nucleotides are TGTGCCAGCAGTGCTGACAGGGGAGGTATCTACGAGCAGTACTTC. This sequence encodes CASSADRGGIYEQYF. Based on the CDR3 plus reference TRBV28 and TRBJ2-7, the full variable domain is DVKVTQSSRYLVKRTGEKVFLECVQDMDHENMFWYRQDPGLGLRLIYFSYDVKMKEKGDIPEGYSVSREKKERFSLILESASTNQTSMYLCASSADRGGIYEQYFGPGTRLTVT.

This chain uses TRBV10-3 with TRBJ1-4; TRBD1 might be the D (6 bases). The CDR3 has 16 amino acids. Germline V gene lookup returns CDR1 ENHRY and CDR2 SYGVKD. Trimming took off 3 bases at V and 2 bases at J, with 13 bases between the two ends. CDR3 coding DNA: TGTGCCATCAGTGACATGGGGGCGCGGACTAATGAAAAACTGTTTTTT. It is translated as CAISDMGARTNEKLFF.

The chain links TRBV5-1 to TRBJ2-7; D may be TRBD2 (5 bases). The CDR3 spans 14 residues. Germline CDR1 and CDR2: SGHRS and YFSETQ. The V end lost 3 bases, the J end lost 2 bases, and 12 bases lay between the germline ends. CDR3 sequence reads: CASSSGLRTYEQYF. The DNA for the CDR3 is TGCGCCAGCAGCTCCGGACTGAGAACCTACGAGCAGTACTTC.

V and J are TRBV6-1 and TRBJ1-4; D might be TRBD1 (5 bases). The CDR3 is 13 amino acids. V was shortened by 6 bases and J by 3 bases, with 8 bases between the two germline ends. Germline CDR1 is MNHNS and CDR2 is SASEGT. DNA for the CDR3: TGTGCCAGCAGCCGGGACTCTAATGAAAAACTGTTTTTT. This sequence encodes CASSRDSNEKLFF.

This clone has a handful of counts. This chain joins TRBV6-5 and TRBJ2-7, with 7 bases lining up with TRBD1. The V and J ends lost 5 bases and 7 bases, in that order; junction bases with no gene match: 5. Germline CDR1 and CDR2: MNHEY and SVGAGI. The CDR3 has 12 residues. The CDR3 region is CASSQGQKEQYF. CDR3 nucleotide sequence: TGTGCCAGCAGTCAGGGACAGAAAGAGCAGTACTTC.